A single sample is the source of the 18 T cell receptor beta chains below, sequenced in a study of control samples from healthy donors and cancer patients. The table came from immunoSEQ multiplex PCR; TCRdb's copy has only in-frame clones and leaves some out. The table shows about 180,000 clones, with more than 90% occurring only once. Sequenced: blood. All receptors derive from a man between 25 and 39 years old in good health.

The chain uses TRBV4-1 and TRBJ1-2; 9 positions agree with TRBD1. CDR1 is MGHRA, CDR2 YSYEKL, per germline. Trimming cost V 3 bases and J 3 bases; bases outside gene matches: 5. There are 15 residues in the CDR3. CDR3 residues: CASSHGRTGDYGYTF. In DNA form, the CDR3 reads TGCGCCAGCAGCCACGGACGGACAGGGGACTATGGCTACACCTTC.

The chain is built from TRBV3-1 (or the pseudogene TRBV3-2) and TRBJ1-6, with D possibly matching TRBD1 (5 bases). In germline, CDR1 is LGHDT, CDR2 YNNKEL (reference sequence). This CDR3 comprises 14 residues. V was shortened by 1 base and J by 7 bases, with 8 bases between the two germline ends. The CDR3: CASSQVGGNSPLHF. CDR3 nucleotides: TGTGCCAGCAGCCAAGTTGGGGGGAATTCACCCCTCCACTTT.

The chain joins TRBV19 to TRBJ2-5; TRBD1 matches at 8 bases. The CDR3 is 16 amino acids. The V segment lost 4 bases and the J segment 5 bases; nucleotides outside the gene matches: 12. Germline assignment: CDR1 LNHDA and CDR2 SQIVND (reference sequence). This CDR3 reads CASSTTGVKGGETQYF. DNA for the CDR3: TGTGCCAGTAGTACGACAGGGGTAAAGGGAGGTGAGACCCAGTACTTC.

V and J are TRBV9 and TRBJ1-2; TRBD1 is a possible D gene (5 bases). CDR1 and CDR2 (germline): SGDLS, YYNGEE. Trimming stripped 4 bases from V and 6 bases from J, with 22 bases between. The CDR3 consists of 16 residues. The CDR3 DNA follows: TGTGCCAGCAGCTATAACAAAGTGGCAGGGCGGGATGGCTACACCTTC. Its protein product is CASSYNKVAGRDGYTF.

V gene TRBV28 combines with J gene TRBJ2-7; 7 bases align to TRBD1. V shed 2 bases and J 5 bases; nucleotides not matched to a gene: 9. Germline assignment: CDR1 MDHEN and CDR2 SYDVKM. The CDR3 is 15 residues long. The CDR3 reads CASSLMGRGKDEQYF. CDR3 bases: TGTGCCAGCAGTTTAATGGGCAGGGGGAAGGACGAGCAGTACTTC. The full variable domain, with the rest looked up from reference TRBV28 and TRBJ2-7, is DVKVTQSSRYLVKRTGEKVFLECVQDMDHENMFWYRQDPGLGLRLIYFSYDVKMKEKGDIPEGYSVSREKKERFSLILESASTNQTSMYLCASSLMGRGKDEQYFGPGTRLTVT.

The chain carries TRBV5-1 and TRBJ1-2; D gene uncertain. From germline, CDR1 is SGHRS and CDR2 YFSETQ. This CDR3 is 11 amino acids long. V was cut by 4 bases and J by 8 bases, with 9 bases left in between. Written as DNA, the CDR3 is TGCGCCAGCAGCCTAGGCGGGGGCTACACCTTC. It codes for CASSLGGGYTF.

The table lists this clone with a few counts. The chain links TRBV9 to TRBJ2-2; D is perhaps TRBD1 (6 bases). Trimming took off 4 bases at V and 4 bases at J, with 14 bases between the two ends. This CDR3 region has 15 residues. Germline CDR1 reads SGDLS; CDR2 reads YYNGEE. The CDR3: CASSQDRPGTGELFF. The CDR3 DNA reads TGTGCCAGCAGCCAAGACAGGCCAGGCACCGGGGAGCTGTTTTTT.

DNA for the CDR3: TGTGCCACCAGTGATCCTCAAGATTTGCGGGGCTACACCTTC. Protein sequence: CATSDPQDLRGYTF. This chain joins TRBV24-1 and TRBJ1-2; no firm D call. There are 14 residues in the CDR3. Looked up from germline, CDR1 is KGHDR and CDR2 is SFDVKD. The V and J ends lost 3 bases and 8 bases respectively, with 15 bases between them.

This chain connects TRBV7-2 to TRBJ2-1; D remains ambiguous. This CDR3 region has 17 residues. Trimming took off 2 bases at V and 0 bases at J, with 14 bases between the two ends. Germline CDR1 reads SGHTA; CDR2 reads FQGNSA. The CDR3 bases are TGTGCCAGCAGCTTATTGGGCAGAGTAGCCTCCTACAATGAGCAGTTCTTC. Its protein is CASSLLGRVASYNEQFF.

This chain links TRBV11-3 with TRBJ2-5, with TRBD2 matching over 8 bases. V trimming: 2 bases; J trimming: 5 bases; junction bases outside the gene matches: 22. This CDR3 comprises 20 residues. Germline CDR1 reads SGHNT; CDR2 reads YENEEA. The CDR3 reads CASSLNLSERGGSAAETQYF. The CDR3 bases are TGTGCCAGCAGCTTAAACCTTTCTGAACGGGGGGGTTCCGCCGCGGAGACCCAGTACTTC.

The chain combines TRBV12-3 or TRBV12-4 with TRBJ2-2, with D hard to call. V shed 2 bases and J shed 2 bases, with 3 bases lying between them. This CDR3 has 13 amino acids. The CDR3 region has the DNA TGTGCCAGCAGTTTACTAAACACCGGGGAGCTGTTTTTT. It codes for CASSLLNTGELFF.

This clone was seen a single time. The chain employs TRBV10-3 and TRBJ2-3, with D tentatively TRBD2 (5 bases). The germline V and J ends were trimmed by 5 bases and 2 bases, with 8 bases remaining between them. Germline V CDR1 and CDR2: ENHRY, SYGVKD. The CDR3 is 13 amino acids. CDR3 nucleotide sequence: TGTGCCATCAGTCCGGGGATCACAGATACGCAGTATTTT. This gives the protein CAISPGITDTQYF.

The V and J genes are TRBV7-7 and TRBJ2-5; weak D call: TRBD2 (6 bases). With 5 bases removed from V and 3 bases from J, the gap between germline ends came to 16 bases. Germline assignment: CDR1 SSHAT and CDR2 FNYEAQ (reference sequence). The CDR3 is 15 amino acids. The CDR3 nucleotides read TGTGCCAGCAGCCTTGGGGGGACGGAGAAAGAGACCCAGTACTTC. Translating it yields CASSLGGTEKETQYF. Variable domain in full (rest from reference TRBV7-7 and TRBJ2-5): GAGVSQSPRYKVTKRGQDVTLRCDPISSHATLYWYQQALGQGPEFLTYFNYEAQPDKSGLPSDRFSAERPEGSISTLTIQRTEQRDSAMYRCASSLGGTEKETQYFGPGTRLLVL.

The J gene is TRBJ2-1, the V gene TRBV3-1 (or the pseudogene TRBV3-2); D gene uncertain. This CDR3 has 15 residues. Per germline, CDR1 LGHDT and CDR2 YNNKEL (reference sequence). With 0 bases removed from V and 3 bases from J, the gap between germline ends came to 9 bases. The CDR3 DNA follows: TGTGCCAGCAGCCAAGAACGGCTCATCTACAATGAGCAGTTCTTC. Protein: CASSQERLIYNEQFF.

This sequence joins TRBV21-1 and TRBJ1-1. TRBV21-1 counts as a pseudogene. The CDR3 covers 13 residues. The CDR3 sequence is CAPMGGGGTEAFF. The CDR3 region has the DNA TGTGCCCCAATGGGAGGGGGTGGCACTGAAGCTTTCTTT.

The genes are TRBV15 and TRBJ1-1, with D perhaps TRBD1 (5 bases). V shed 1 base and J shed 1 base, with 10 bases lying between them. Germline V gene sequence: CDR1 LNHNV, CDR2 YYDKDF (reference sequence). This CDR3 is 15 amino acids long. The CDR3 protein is CATSRGGTGNTEAFF. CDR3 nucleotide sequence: TGTGCCACCAGCAGAGGAGGGACGGGGAACACTGAAGCTTTCTTT. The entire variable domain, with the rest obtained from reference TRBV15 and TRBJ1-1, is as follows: DAMVIQNPRYQVTQFGKPVTLSCSQTLNHNVMYWYQQKSSQAPKLLFHYYDKDFNNEADTPDNFQSRRPNTSFCFLDIRSPGLGDTAMYLCATSRGGTGNTEAFFGQGTRLTVV.

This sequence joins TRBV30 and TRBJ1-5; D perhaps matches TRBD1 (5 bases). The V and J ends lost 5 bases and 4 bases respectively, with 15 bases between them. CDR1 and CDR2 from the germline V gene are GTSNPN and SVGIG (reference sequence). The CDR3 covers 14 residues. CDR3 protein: CAWANGGMNQPQHF. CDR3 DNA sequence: TGTGCCTGGGCCAACGGGGGGATGAATCAGCCCCAGCATTTT.

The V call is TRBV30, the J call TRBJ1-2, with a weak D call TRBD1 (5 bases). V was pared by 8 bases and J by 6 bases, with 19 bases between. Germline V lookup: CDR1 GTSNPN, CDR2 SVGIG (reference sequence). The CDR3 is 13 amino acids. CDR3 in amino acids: CASLRAGMNGYTF. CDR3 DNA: TGTGCCAGTTTACGGGCAGGGATGAATGGCTACACCTTC.